These 27 T cell receptor beta chains came from one sample sequenced in a study of CXCR3-negative and CXCR3-positive naive CD8 T cells (dated by TCRdb to between 2018 and 2020). Paper-wide results and their limitations: TRB CDR3s from CXCR3-positive naive cells showed higher hydrophobicity (lower Kidera factor 4), lower energy, and higher strength and volume indices than CXCR3-negative naive cells.

Their target antigens are unknown. The sequencer listed for this sample is NextSeq 550. The Human TCR Profiling Kit (MiLaboratory) was used to prepare UMI-labeled 5' RACE TRB cDNA libraries. TCRdb reprocessed the reads and lists each CDR3 protein sequence as a single entry, with no DNA. This sample's table carries over 5,500 distinct CDR3 sequences. Under 2% of the sample is taken by the ten largest. The sample was naive CXCR3+ CD8+ T cells from blood. In the paper's terms, the cell subset or site label means: CD45RO-CCR7+CD27+CD95- naive CD8+ T cells expressing CXCR3 (TNR3+). The source of these receptors is a human donor in good health. Some clones in this sample may be carry-over from other donors' samples.

Frequency places this clonotype as medium-sized. V is TRBV29-1 and J is TRBJ1-2; the TRBD1 assignment by TCRdb is unverifiable without DNA. CDR3 length equals 15 residues. Germline V gene data show CDR1 as SQVTM and CDR2 as ANQGSEA. CDR3 protein: CSGLADSEANYGYTF.

Its frequency marks this clonotype as medium-sized. The rearrangement joins TRBV29-1 to TRBJ2-3. The CDR3 is 12 residues long. Looked up from germline, CDR1 is SQVTM and CDR2 is ANQGSEA. CDR3 in amino acids: CSVVGSTDTQYF.

V and J are TRBV29-1 and TRBJ2-7; TCRdb names TRBD1, which stays unverified in the absence of DNA. Germline lookup yields CDR1 SQVTM and CDR2 ANQGSEA. This CDR3 contains 12 residues. The CDR3 loop is CSVTGQGYEQYF.

The chain has TRBV5-1 and TRBJ2-7; the D call of TRBD1 rests on TCRdb alone, since no DNA is present to check it. The CDR3 has 14 amino acids. CDR1 and CDR2 (germline): SGHRS, YFSETQ. This CDR3 reads CASSPGTGFYEQYF.

This clonotype is identified as medium-sized from frequency. The V gene is TRBV5-1, the J gene TRBJ2-7; TCRdb outputs TRBD2, but without DNA this stays unchecked. CDR1 and CDR2 from the germline V gene are SGHRS and YFSETQ. CDR3 length: 17 residues. CDR3 protein: CASSLRGRTSGGYEQYF.

Measured by frequency, this clonotype is medium-sized. The rearrangement uses TRBV13 and TRBJ2-7; TCRdb selects TRBD1, and the lack of DNA leaves this call unchecked. The V gene's germline CDR1 is PRHDT and CDR2 FYEKMQ (reference sequence). This CDR3 spans 13 amino acids. CDR3: CASSSDRDYEQYF.

This clonotype counts as medium-sized (0.01 to 0.1%) by frequency. The CDR3 sequence: CAPPGADTQYF. V usage is TRBV2 and J usage is TRBJ2-3; TCRdb's D call of TRBD1 is untestable without DNA. Germline V gene data show CDR1 as SNHLY and CDR2 as FYNNEI. This CDR3 has 11 residues.

The chain recombines TRBV4-1 with TRBJ1-1; TCRdb selects TRBD1, and the lack of DNA leaves this call unchecked. From germline, CDR1 is MGHRA and CDR2 YSYEKL. The CDR3 totals 16 residues. The CDR3 sequence: CASSPDRGWEDTEAFF.

V and J are TRBV29-1 and TRBJ1-2. The CDR3 extends over 13 amino acids. In germline, CDR1 is SQVTM, CDR2 ANQGSEA. The CDR3 reads CSDESGEDYGYTF. Complete variable domain (other parts from reference TRBV29-1 and TRBJ1-2): SAVISQKPSRDICQRGTSLTIQCQVDSQVTMMFWYRQQPGQSLTLIATANQGSEATYESGFVIDKFPISRPNLTFSTLTVSNMSPEDSSIYLCSDESGEDYGYTFGSGTRLTVV.

The CDR3 sequence: CAISDDLTDTQYF. The chain has TRBV10-3 and TRBJ2-3. Germline V gene data show CDR1 as ENHRY and CDR2 as SYGVKD. The CDR3 contains 13 residues.

The J gene is TRBJ2-1, the V gene TRBV6-5. CDR1 and CDR2 (germline): MNHEY, SVGAGI. The CDR3 is made up of 15 amino acids. CDR3: CASSYIPRSYNEQFF.

This chain links TRBV11-3 with TRBJ2-1; absent DNA, TCRdb's TRBD2 call cannot be checked. The germline gives CDR1 SGHNT, CDR2 YENEEA. The CDR3 is made up of 17 amino acids. CDR3: CASSSRKTSASYNEQFF.

The rearrangement links TRBV7-2 to TRBJ2-2; TCRdb calls TRBD1, which cannot be checked without DNA. This CDR3 spans 14 amino acids. Germline CDR1 reads SGHTA; CDR2 reads FQGNSA. This CDR3 is CASTLAGGAGELFF.

This clonotype is called medium-sized (0.01 to 0.1%) based on its frequency. This chain connects TRBV29-1 to TRBJ2-1. CDR3 length: 12 residues. Germline loops: CDR1 SQVTM, CDR2 ANQGSEA. Here the CDR3 reads CSVDLGYNEQFF.

This clonotype is medium-sized (0.01 to 0.1%) by frequency. The V and J genes are TRBV20-1 and TRBJ2-5; absent DNA, TCRdb's TRBD1 call cannot be checked. This CDR3 has 14 amino acids. Germline V gives CDR1 DFQATT, CDR2 SNEGSKA (reference sequence). The CDR3 is CSASPMTGPETQYF.

This clonotype is called medium-sized (0.01 to 0.1%) based on its frequency. The gene calls are TRBV11-2 and TRBJ2-7; the D gene TCRdb calls, TRBD1, cannot be checked with no DNA. Germline V gene lookup returns CDR1 SGHAT and CDR2 FQNNGV. CDR3 length: 14 amino acids. CDR3 in amino acids: CASSLQGAGYEQYF.

This chain joins TRBV7-6 and TRBJ2-7; TCRdb's assignment of TRBD1 cannot be checked, as there is no DNA. The V gene's germline CDR1 is SGHVS and CDR2 FNYEAQ. The CDR3 length is 15 residues. CDR3 loop: CASSSETGLGYEQYF.

This clonotype is medium-sized by frequency. The chain uses TRBV23-1 and TRBJ2-2; without DNA, the TCRdb call of TRBD2 cannot be checked. TRBV23-1 is recorded as an ORF, its role being uncertain. The CDR3 covers 16 residues. CDR3 region: CASSHLAGEDTGELFF.

The chain combines TRBV29-1 with TRBJ2-7; TCRdb's assignment of TRBD1 cannot be checked, as there is no DNA. Germline CDR1 SQVTM, CDR2 ANQGSEA. There are 13 residues in the CDR3. The CDR3 is CSVESGQAYEQYF.

This clonotype is labeled medium-sized based on frequency. The CDR3 spells CASSETGTYTDTQYF. V usage is TRBV7-8 and J usage is TRBJ2-3; with no DNA, the TCRdb D assignment of TRBD1 cannot be verified. Germline assignment: CDR1 SGHVS and CDR2 FQNEAQ. The CDR3 consists of 15 residues.

The rearrangement links TRBV7-3 to TRBJ2-2. This CDR3 contains 12 residues. CDR1 is SGHTA and CDR2 is FQGTGA in the germline V gene. The CDR3 loop is CASSENTGELFF.

This clonotype is deemed medium-sized by its frequency. The rearrangement links TRBV7-8 to TRBJ2-3; checking the TCRdb D call of TRBD2 is not possible without DNA. The CDR3 loop spans 16 amino acids. The V gene's germline CDR1 is SGHVS and CDR2 FQNEAQ. The CDR3 spells CASSALAGGGTDTQYF. The entire variable domain, with the rest obtained from reference TRBV7-8 and TRBJ2-3, is as follows: GAGVSQSPRYKVAKRGQDVALRCDPISGHVSLFWYQQALGQGPEFLTYFQNEAQLDKSGLPSDRFFAERPEGSVSTLKIQRTQQEDSAVYLCASSALAGGGTDTQYFGPGTRLTVL.

This chain uses TRBV28 with TRBJ1-1. The CDR3 contains 14 residues. Germline CDR1 and CDR2: MDHEN and SYDVKM. CDR3 protein: CASSLQRGWTEAFF.

The V call is TRBV10-1, the J call TRBJ2-7; TCRdb's D call of TRBD1 is untestable without DNA. This CDR3 has 13 residues. Germline V CDR1 and CDR2: WNHNN, SYGVQD (reference sequence). CDR3 loop: CASSPGTAYEQYF.

The V and J genes are TRBV7-9 and TRBJ2-5. In germline, CDR1 is SEHNR, CDR2 FQNEAQ (reference sequence). This CDR3 has 11 residues. This CDR3 reads CASSSQETQYF.

The chain uses TRBV15 and TRBJ1-5; checking the TCRdb D call of TRBD1 is not possible without DNA. This CDR3 comprises 14 residues. The germline V gene has CDR1 LNHNV and CDR2 YYDKDF (reference sequence). This CDR3 is CATPGTTGNQPQHF.

The rearrangement links TRBV4-1 to TRBJ2-1; TCRdb gives TRBD2 as the D gene, but with no DNA this cannot be confirmed. CDR3 length: 15 amino acids. Germline CDR1 is MGHRA and CDR2 is YSYEKL. The CDR3 is CASSPRLAAVHEQFF.